What follows are 22 T cell receptor beta chains derived from one specimen sequenced in a study of cytomegalovirus exposure and HLA in healthy donors. Both 60 Vbeta primers and 13 Jbeta primers went into the PCR. Produced via immunoSEQ multiplex PCR; TCRdb's table is partial and in-frame only. The sample carries approximately 190,000 clones, about 80% recorded once. The source material was PBMCs. The receptors derive from a woman aged 45-59 years in good health and CMV-seropositive.

V usage is TRBV11-2 and J usage is TRBJ2-3, with 8 bases fitting TRBD2. CDR1 SGHAT and CDR2 FQNNGV come from the germline V gene. J lost 8 bases, V lost 1 base, and 14 bases had no gene match. The CDR3 contains 17 residues. The CDR3 nucleotides are TGTGCCAGCAGCTTAGCGCCGGCGGGGGGTCCTAGTGGTACGCAGTATTTT. Translated, it gives CASSLAPAGGPSGTQYF. The full variable domain, rest sourced from reference TRBV11-2 and TRBJ2-3, is EAGVAQSPRYKIIEKRQSVAFWCNPISGHATLYWYQQILGQGPKLLIQFQNNGVVDDSQLPKDRFSAERLKGVDSTLKIQPAKLEDSAVYLCASSLAPAGGPSGTQYFGPGTRLTVL.

This clone was seen more than once but under ten times. The rearrangement joins TRBV29-1 to TRBJ1-1; 7 nucleotides match TRBD1. Germline CDR1 reads SQVTM; CDR2 reads ANQGSEA. After removal of 7 bases from V and 3 bases from J, the junction contained 5 bases not matched to a gene. This CDR3 contains 12 residues. This CDR3 is CSAEGQHTEAFF. The CDR3 DNA reads as TGCAGCGCAGAGGGACAGCACACTGAAGCTTTCTTT.

The rearrangement joins TRBV7-2 to TRBJ1-5; 10 positions match TRBD1. Trimming at V came to 5 bases and at J to 4 bases, leaving 11 bases not matched to a gene. CDR1 SGHTA and CDR2 FQGNSA come from the germline V gene. There are 17 residues in the CDR3. The DNA for the CDR3 is TGTGCCAGCAGCCCCCATCAGGGACAGGGGAGGAATCAGCCCCAGCATTTT. It translates to CASSPHQGQGRNQPQHF. The full variable domain, with the rest looked up from reference TRBV7-2 and TRBJ1-5, is GAGVSQSPSNKVTEKGKDVELRCDPISGHTALYWYRQSLGQGLEFLIYFQGNSAPDKSGLPSDRFSAERTGGSVSTLTIQRTQQEDSAVYLCASSPHQGQGRNQPQHFGDGTRLSIL.

The rearrangement uses TRBV7-2 and TRBJ1-1; D uncertain. Germline values: CDR1 SGHTA, CDR2 FQGNSA. The CDR3 has 13 residues. Trimming removed 5 bases at V and 11 bases at J, with 18 bases between. In nucleotides, the CDR3 is TGTGCCAGCAGCCCGAGACTGACGAACGGTGCTTTCTTT. Protein product: CASSPRLTNGAFF.

The rearrangement links TRBV9 to TRBJ1-1, with TRBD1 identical over 12 bases. This CDR3 region has 19 residues. CDR1 and CDR2 from the germline V gene are SGDLS and YYNGEE. After removal of 0 bases from V and 1 base from J, the junction contained 10 bases not matched to a gene. CDR3: CASSVGDRGRRVGNTEAFF. The CDR3 DNA reads as TGTGCCAGCAGCGTAGGGGACAGGGGGCGCAGGGTCGGGAACACTGAAGCTTTCTTT.

The V gene is TRBV5-4, the J gene TRBJ2-5; D remains ambiguous. The CDR3 is 14 residues long. Looked up from germline, CDR1 is SGHNT and CDR2 is YYREEE (reference sequence). Trimming took 4 bases from V and 1 from J, leaving 11 bases between them. The CDR3 nucleotides read TGTGCCAGCAGCCTCCCTGGGCGCCAAGAGACCCAGTACTTC. Amino acids: CASSLPGRQETQYF.

The J gene is TRBJ1-6, the V gene TRBV7-3; TRBD1 matches 8 bases. V dropped 6 bases and J dropped 9; count of bases not matched to a gene: 7. Germline lookup yields CDR1 SGHTA and CDR2 FQGTGA. The CDR3 is made up of 14 amino acids. CDR3 amino acids: CASSQDRVGSPLHF. The CDR3 DNA sequence: TGTGCCAGCAGTCAGGACAGGGTGGGTTCACCCCTCCACTTT.

This chain connects TRBV4-1 to TRBJ1-5, with D possibly TRBD1 on 6 matching bases. V was trimmed by 0 bases and J by 2 bases, leaving 14 bases between them. This CDR3 region has 17 residues. CDR1 is MGHRA, CDR2 YSYEKL, per germline. The CDR3 DNA is TGCGCCAGCAGCCAAGAATTGGCAGGGGTCGGCAATCAGCCCCAGCATTTT. Its translation: CASSQELAGVGNQPQHF.

V gene TRBV28 combines with J gene TRBJ2-7, with 9 bases lining up with TRBD1. The germline CDR1 and CDR2 sequences are MDHEN and SYDVKM. V trimming: 5 bases; J trimming: 9 bases; junction bases outside the gene matches: 17. This CDR3 contains 16 residues. The CDR3 DNA reads TGTGCCAGCAGTACATCGGGACAGGGAACCCCCTTTGGGCAGTACTTC. This gives the protein CASSTSGQGTPFGQYF. The whole variable domain, filled in from reference TRBV28 and TRBJ2-7, reads DVKVTQSSRYLVKRTGEKVFLECVQDMDHENMFWYRQDPGLGLRLIYFSYDVKMKEKGDIPEGYSVSREKKERFSLILESASTNQTSMYLCASSTSGQGTPFGQYFGPGTRLTVT.

This chain joins TRBV7-2 and TRBJ1-5; perhaps TRBD1 as D (5 bases). CDR1 is SGHTA, CDR2 FQGNSA, per germline. The ends were cut back, 3 bases at V and 5 bases at J, with 14 bases in the middle. This CDR3 spans 15 amino acids. CDR3 region: CASSFARGGDQPQHF. The DNA of the CDR3 is TGTGCCAGCAGCTTCGCGAGGGGAGGGGATCAGCCCCAGCATTTT.

The V call is TRBV30, the J call TRBJ2-2; no clear D gene. Trimming cost V 3 bases and J 3 bases, with 14 bases left between them. This CDR3 has 15 residues. CDR1 GTSNPN and CDR2 SVGIG come from the germline V gene (reference sequence). The CDR3 region is CAWRGLPPDTGELFF. CDR3 coding DNA: TGTGCCTGGAGGGGCCTACCTCCGGACACCGGGGAGCTGTTTTTT.

The chain uses TRBV5-4 and TRBJ1-4; 10 bases line up with TRBD1. Germline loops: CDR1 SGHNT, CDR2 YYREEE (reference sequence). CDR3 length: 16 amino acids. J was trimmed by 1 base and V by 4 bases; bases with no gene match: 4. The CDR3 reads CASSATGGGTNEKLFF. CDR3 DNA sequence: TGTGCCAGCAGCGCGACAGGGGGCGGAACTAATGAAAAACTGTTTTTT.

This chain connects TRBV18 to TRBJ1-3; a possible D gene is TRBD1 (6 bases). This CDR3 is 15 amino acids long. Trimming removed 3 bases from V and 0 bases from J, with 9 bases in between. Germline V gene data show CDR1 as KGHSH and CDR2 as LQKENI. CDR3 in DNA: TGTGCCAGCTCACCCCAGGGGAGCTCTGGAAACACCATATATTTT. This sequence encodes CASSPQGSSGNTIYF.

This rearrangement joins TRBV5-1 to TRBJ1-4, with D possibly matching TRBD1 (6 bases). V shed 1 base and J shed 6 bases, with 13 bases lying between them. Germline V lookup: CDR1 SGHRS, CDR2 YFSETQ. This CDR3 is 15 amino acids long. The CDR3 coding sequence is TGCGCCAGCAGCTTGTATGGGGGGGGCGATGAAAAACTGTTTTTT. Encoded protein: CASSLYGGGDEKLFF.

This chain links TRBV7-3 with TRBJ2-7; unclear D gene. The CDR3 length is 15 residues. The germline V and J ends were trimmed by 5 bases and 0 bases, with 14 bases remaining between them. Germline V gene sequence: CDR1 SGHTA, CDR2 FQGTGA. The CDR3, as DNA: TGTGCCAGCAGCCAAGATAGTAGGAGCTCCTACGAGCAGTACTTC. Translated, it gives CASSQDSRSSYEQYF.

The chain links TRBV7-3 to TRBJ2-1; 9 bases are a match to TRBD2. Germline V gives CDR1 SGHTA, CDR2 FQGTGA. CDR3 length: 16 residues. The V gene end was trimmed by 6 bases and the J gene end by 2 bases; junction bases not matched to a gene: 8. For the CDR3, the DNA is TGTGCCAGCAGTCCCGACAAGCGGGGGGCCTACAATGAGCAGTTCTTC. This sequence encodes CASSPDKRGAYNEQFF.

The gene calls are TRBV6-6 and TRBJ1-2; possible D gene TRBD1, 5 bases. V lost 3 bases and J lost 3, with 8 bases in between. The CDR3 runs 13 residues. Germline V lookup: CDR1 MNHNY, CDR2 SVGAGI (reference sequence). DNA of the CDR3: TGTGCCAGCAGTTATACAGGAGACTATGGCTACACCTTC. It translates to CASSYTGDYGYTF.

The chain has TRBV9 and TRBJ2-5; 13 positions agree with TRBD2. From germline, CDR1 is SGDLS and CDR2 YYNGEE. This CDR3 is built from 16 residues. J was trimmed by 4 bases and V by 0 bases; bases with no gene match: 3. The DNA of the CDR3 is TGTGCCAGCAGCGTAGGGGGACTAGCGGGGCGAGAGACCCAGTACTTC. This gives the protein CASSVGGLAGRETQYF.

On this clone: Other nucleotide sequences in the sample specify the same CDR3. This chain uses TRBV6-5 with TRBJ2-7; 9 bases match TRBD1. The CDR3 length is 14 residues. V gave up 4 bases and J gave up 2 bases; unmatched junction bases: 3. Germline CDR1 reads MNHEY; CDR2 reads SVGAGI. DNA for the CDR3: TGTGCCAGCAGTTTGGGACAGGGCACCTACGAGCAGTACTTC. This sequence encodes CASSLGQGTYEQYF.

The genes are TRBV27 and TRBJ1-2; 10 nucleotides align to TRBD1. V lost 3 bases and J lost 5; bases outside the gene matches: 6. Germline assignment: CDR1 MNHEY and CDR2 SMNVEV (reference sequence). This CDR3 contains 15 residues. CDR3 amino acids: CASSLVGQGPYGYTF. The CDR3 DNA follows: TGTGCCAGCAGTTTGGTGGGACAGGGGCCTTATGGCTACACCTTC.

The V gene is TRBV6-5, the J gene TRBJ1-1, with no clear D. Germline values: CDR1 MNHEY, CDR2 SVGAGI. The CDR3 sequence is 13 residues long. Trimming removed 5 bases at V and 0 bases at J, with 7 bases between. CDR3 DNA: TGTGCCAGCAGTGGCCCTTTGAACACTGAAGCTTTCTTT. This codes for CASSGPLNTEAFF.

V and J are TRBV27 and TRBJ2-5, with a tentative D call TRBD2 (7 bases). CDR3 length: 15 amino acids. Trimming took 4 bases from V and 7 from J, leaving 19 bases between them. Germline CDR1 MNHEY, CDR2 SMNVEV (reference sequence). Written as DNA, the CDR3 is TGTGCCAGCAGTTCACCGGGGGGCGAAATAGGGACCCAGTACTTC. Residues: CASSSPGGEIGTQYF.